The clone carrying this TCR beta chain appeared many times. Its antigen remains unidentified. This entry comes from a study of T cells in Graves' hyperthyroidism and ophthalmopathy. Study-wide findings and caveats: In blood, most of the thyroid clonotypes expanded above 0.001 were also present.

Authors of the study amplified TCR beta CDR3 regions from RNA transcripts. HTBI primers were employed in a first-round RT-PCR of the TCR CDR3. One entry per CDR3 protein, called by TCRdb with MiXCR from the multiplex PCR reads. The sample includes approximately 690,000 distinct CDR3 sequences, around 20% seen only once; the top ten take around a third. Subjects with ophthalmopathy showed a Clinical Activity Score no lower than 3, a NOSPECS grade no lower than 4, and a duration shorter than 3 months. On the basis of clinical symptoms, serum thyroxine and TRAb, thyroid ultrasound and orbital computed tomography, diagnoses were made. Sample: blood. The clonotype comes from a man younger than 40 with Graves' ophthalmopathy.

The CDR3: CASSLGLETSGSSREQYF. CDR3 coding DNA: TGTGCCAGCAGTCTCGGCCTGGAGACTTCCGGGTCGTCGCGCGAGCAGTACTTC. This chain joins TRBV6-1 and TRBJ2-7, with no clear D. V was trimmed by 5 bases and J by 6 bases, leaving 29 bases between them. This CDR3 is built from 18 residues. Germline values: CDR1 MNHNS, CDR2 SASEGT.